This T cell receptor (beta chain) was captured in a study of pediatric ulcerative colitis. Study-level points and caveats: Ulcerative colitis patients shared more blood-rectal clones than controls. Repertoires came from total lymphocyte DNA, not specific subsets.

For this clone: Its target is not known.

The CDR3 loop spans 14 amino acids. Trimming took off 6 bases at V and 8 bases at J, with 17 bases between the two ends. The germline V gene has CDR1 LNHDA and CDR2 SQIVND (reference sequence). The method was immunoSEQ multiplex PCR; TCRdb's version includes in-frame clones alone and lacks a portion of them. The sample lists roughly 38,000 clones; 75% to 90% were seen once. The source is a girl between 5 and 17 years old with moderate ulcerative colitis. Sequencing input: blood. J is TRBJ2-1 and V is TRBV19; tentatively, D is TRBD1 (5 bases). CDR3 residues: CASSMGQRIHEQFF. CDR3 bases: TGTGCCAGTAGCATGGGGCAGAGAATCCATGAGCAGTTCTTC.